Presented here are 20 T cell receptor beta chains from one specimen sequenced in a study of cytomegalovirus exposure and HLA in healthy donors. Vbeta (60) and Jbeta (13) primers were used in the PCR. Assay: immunoSEQ multiplex PCR; the TCRdb copy retains only in-frame clones and omits some. The sample yields 90,000 to 120,000 clones, about three quarters seen once. Material for sequencing was PBMCs. The receptors originated from a male donor in good health and CMV-seropositive.

This clone was seen a few times. Written as DNA, the CDR3 is TGTGCCAGCAGCTCACAGGGACTAGCGGGGGACAATGAGCAGTTCTTC. Protein product: CASSSQGLAGDNEQFF. This sequence joins TRBV11-1 and TRBJ2-1; 14 bases fit TRBD2. After removal of 4 bases from V and 5 bases from J, the junction contained 4 bases not matched to a gene. The CDR3 loop spans 16 amino acids. Germline CDR1 SGHAT, CDR2 FQDESV (reference sequence).

V and J are TRBV5-6 and TRBJ1-2; the D gene is possibly TRBD1 (5 bases). The V and J ends lost 0 bases and 5 bases respectively, with 17 bases between them. CDR1 SGHDT and CDR2 YYEEEE come from the germline V gene. The CDR3 is made up of 16 amino acids. CDR3 coding DNA: TGTGCCAGCAGCTTGGTTGGCAGGGATATTCTTTATGGCTACACCTTC. This codes for CASSLVGRDILYGYTF.

This chain links TRBV14 with TRBJ2-1; perhaps TRBD2 as D (5 bases). Looked up from germline, CDR1 is SGHDN and CDR2 is FVKESK. The CDR3 is 17 amino acids. Trimming pared 0 bases from V and 6 bases from J, leaving 18 bases between. CDR3 nucleotides: TGTGCCAGCAGCCAAGAATGCTCCGTCGGGGAGTGCAATGAGCAGTTCTTC. Protein sequence: CASSQECSVGECNEQFF.

This chain connects TRBV5-4 to TRBJ1-1; D is ambiguous. The CDR3 is 16 residues long. Trimming cost V 4 bases and J 1 base, with 17 bases left between them. The germline V gene has CDR1 SGHNT and CDR2 YYREEE (reference sequence). The DNA for the CDR3 is TGTGCCAGCAGCCAAGACTCGGGCGGGAGGAACACTGAAGCTTTCTTT. Amino acids: CASSQDSGGRNTEAFF.

The rearrangement joins TRBV4-1 to TRBJ1-6; unclear D gene. The V end lost 3 bases, the J end lost 10 bases, and 13 bases lay between the germline ends. The CDR3 loop spans 14 amino acids. Per germline, CDR1 MGHRA and CDR2 YSYEKL. The DNA for the CDR3 is TGCGCCAGCAGCCAGCCGAAGCAACTCTCACCCCTCCACTTT. Translation: CASSQPKQLSPLHF.

In this sample, this clone turned up a few times. The chain employs TRBV13 and TRBJ1-1, with TRBD1 matching 8 bases. CDR3 length: 16 residues. Germline V gene data show CDR1 as PRHDT and CDR2 as FYEKMQ (reference sequence). Trimming cost V 2 bases and J 0 bases; bases outside gene matches: 5. This chain's CDR3 is CASSLNRGYMNTEAFF. CDR3 DNA sequence: TGTGCCAGCAGCTTAAACAGGGGGTATATGAACACTGAAGCTTTCTTT.

J is TRBJ1-5 and V is TRBV7-2; possibly TRBD1 for D (6 bases). The germline V gene encodes CDR1 SGHTA and CDR2 FQGNSA. Trimming stripped 5 bases from V and 2 bases from J, with 10 bases between. There are 14 residues in the CDR3. CDR3 amino acids: CASSGRGGNQPQHF. For the CDR3, the DNA is TGTGCCAGCAGCGGCAGGGGTGGCAATCAGCCCCAGCATTTT.

This clone was recorded once. The chain links TRBV7-9 to TRBJ1-1, with TRBD1 as a possible D gene (6 bases). CDR1 and CDR2 from the germline V gene are SEHNR and FQNEAQ (reference sequence). Between the trimmed V and J ends, which lost 2 bases and 10 bases, there was a span of 11 bases. The CDR3 has 12 amino acids. Here the CDR3 reads CASSLNQGRAFF. The CDR3, as DNA: TGTGCCAGCAGCTTAAATCAGGGGAGAGCTTTCTTT.

V gene TRBV21-1 combines with J gene TRBJ1-3; the D segment call TRBD1 is taken from the table without a DNA check. TRBV21-1 is assigned pseudogene status. CDR3 length: 17 amino acids. CDR3 sequence: CASSKPGQGRSGNTIYF. The CDR3 nucleotides read TGTGCCAGCAGCAAGCCGGGACAGGGGAGATCTGGAAACACCATATATTTT.

J is TRBJ1-6 and V is TRBV19, with D possibly matching TRBD1 (5 bases). The V end was cut by 6 bases, the J end by 10 bases, with 22 bases between. This CDR3 is built from 16 residues. Germline V gene lookup returns CDR1 LNHDA and CDR2 SQIVND (reference sequence). CDR3 sequence: CASSADTQASGSPLHF. DNA for the CDR3: TGTGCCAGTAGCGCGGACACCCAAGCTTCAGGGTCACCCCTCCACTTT. The entire variable domain, with the rest obtained from reference TRBV19 and TRBJ1-6, is as follows: DGGITQSPKYLFRKEGQNVTLSCEQNLNHDAMYWYRQDPGQGLRLIYYSQIVNDFQKGDIAEGYSVSREKKESFPLTVTSAQKNPTAFYLCASSADTQASGSPLHFGNGTRLTVT.

V usage is TRBV10-1 and J usage is TRBJ1-6, with 7 bases aligning to TRBD1. V dropped 0 bases and J dropped 6; count of bases not matched to a gene: 8. The CDR3 is 17 amino acids. Germline V gene data show CDR1 as WNHNN and CDR2 as SYGVQD (reference sequence). Here the CDR3 DNA reads TGCGCCAGCAGTGAGTCAGCAAGGGGGCAGGGTAATTCACCCCTCCACTTT. This translates into CASSESARGQGNSPLHF.

The chain is built from TRBV7-9 and TRBJ2-1, with a weak D call TRBD2 (6 bases). Germline-derived CDR1 and CDR2 are SEHNR and FQNEAQ (reference sequence). This CDR3 comprises 14 residues. V gave up 6 bases and J gave up 6 bases, with 15 bases separating them. The CDR3 loop reads CASREGGEVNEQFF. In DNA form, the CDR3 reads TGTGCCAGCAGAGAAGGCGGGGAAGTCAATGAGCAGTTCTTC.

The chain links TRBV5-1 to TRBJ1-2, with D perhaps matching TRBD1 (5 bases). Germline V lookup: CDR1 SGHRS, CDR2 YFSETQ. Trimming cost V 4 bases and J 4 bases, with 20 bases left between them. The CDR3 has 16 residues. CDR3: CASSLFDSDQGYGYTF. The DNA for the CDR3 is TGCGCCAGCAGCCTTTTCGACAGTGATCAAGGCTATGGCTACACCTTC.

This clone was counted only a few times. The chain carries TRBV6-6 and TRBJ1-1, with D possibly being TRBD1 (6 bases). CDR1 and CDR2 from the germline V gene are MNHNY and SVGAGI (reference sequence). Trimming shortened V by 0 bases and J by 3 bases, and 11 bases separated the two germline ends. The CDR3 runs 15 residues. CDR3 residues: CASSYSVRGDTEAFF. CDR3 in DNA: TGTGCCAGCAGTTACTCGGTCAGGGGTGACACTGAAGCTTTCTTT.

The chain recombines TRBV7-9 with TRBJ1-4; 7 nucleotides align to TRBD1. CDR1 SEHNR and CDR2 FQNEAQ come from the germline V gene (reference sequence). J gave up 6 bases and V 1 base, and 5 bases lay outside the gene matches. This CDR3 contains 15 residues. CDR3 in DNA: TGTGCCAGCAGCTTAGGACAGGGACTCCATGAAAAACTGTTTTTT. This codes for CASSLGQGLHEKLFF.

This clone was recorded once. CDR3 residues: CASSVDRPFGYGYTF. In DNA form, the CDR3 reads TGCGCCAGCAGCGTGGACAGACCCTTCGGATATGGCTACACCTTC. This chain connects TRBV5-1 to TRBJ1-2, with D possibly matching TRBD1 (6 bases). The CDR3 is 15 amino acids. Germline values: CDR1 SGHRS, CDR2 YFSETQ. V lost 4 bases and J 5 bases, leaving 18 bases between the germline ends.

CDR3 amino acids: CAWSVAGDYGYTF. CDR3 sequence (DNA): TGTGCCTGGAGTGTGGCGGGGGACTATGGCTACACCTTC. The chain joins TRBV30 to TRBJ1-2; D perhaps matches TRBD1 (5 bases). Germline V lookup: CDR1 GTSNPN, CDR2 SVGIG (reference sequence). The length of the CDR3 is 13 residues. With 0 bases removed from V and 3 bases from J, the gap between germline ends came to 8 bases.

The chain couples TRBV2 to TRBJ1-6; unclear D gene. This CDR3 has 14 amino acids. The ends were cut back, 6 bases at V and 7 bases at J, with 13 bases in the middle. Looked up from germline, CDR1 is SNHLY and CDR2 is FYNNEI. CDR3 nucleotides: TGTGCCAGCAGCCTTCTTGGGCTGAATTCACCCCTCCACTTT. It yields the protein CASSLLGLNSPLHF.

V gene TRBV29-1 combines with J gene TRBJ2-2, with 7 bases lining up with TRBD1. The CDR3 runs 12 residues. Germline CDR1 is SQVTM and CDR2 is ANQGSEA. V shed 7 bases, J shed 5 bases, and the junction held 4 bases outside the gene matches. The CDR3 protein is CSAPQGTGELFF. In DNA form, the CDR3 reads TGCAGCGCTCCACAGGGGACCGGGGAGCTGTTTTTT.

This clone was counted many times. The chain recombines TRBV19 with TRBJ1-1, with D possibly matching TRBD1 (5 bases). Germline V CDR1 and CDR2: LNHDA, SQIVND (reference sequence). V was shortened by 6 bases and J by 1 base, with 12 bases between the two germline ends. The CDR3 consists of 14 residues. CDR3: CASSPRASNTEAFF. The CDR3 coding sequence is TGTGCCAGTAGCCCCAGGGCCTCGAACACTGAAGCTTTCTTT.